The sample holds many counts of the clone carrying this T cell receptor (beta chain). This sample was taken from a study of neurological immune-mediated disorders. The V end lost 7 bases, the J end lost 3 bases, and 16 bases lay between the germline ends. This CDR3 region has 14 residues. Germline V gene lookup returns CDR1 SGHRS and CDR2 YFSETQ. 5'RACE with 10-nucleotide random UMIs generated the cDNA. TCRdb redid the calling of the 5' RACE reads with MiXCR, one entry per CDR3 protein. The data hold roughly 80,000 distinct CDR3 sequences, with about 15% observed a single time. This receptor was identified in a woman in her 40s in good health. V gene TRBV5-1 combines with J gene TRBJ2-5; D not certain. The sample taken for sequencing was PBMCs. The CDR3 here is CASQVGRSKETQYF. The CDR3 region has the DNA TGCGCCAGCCAAGTGGGCAGAAGCAAAGAGACCCAGTACTTC.